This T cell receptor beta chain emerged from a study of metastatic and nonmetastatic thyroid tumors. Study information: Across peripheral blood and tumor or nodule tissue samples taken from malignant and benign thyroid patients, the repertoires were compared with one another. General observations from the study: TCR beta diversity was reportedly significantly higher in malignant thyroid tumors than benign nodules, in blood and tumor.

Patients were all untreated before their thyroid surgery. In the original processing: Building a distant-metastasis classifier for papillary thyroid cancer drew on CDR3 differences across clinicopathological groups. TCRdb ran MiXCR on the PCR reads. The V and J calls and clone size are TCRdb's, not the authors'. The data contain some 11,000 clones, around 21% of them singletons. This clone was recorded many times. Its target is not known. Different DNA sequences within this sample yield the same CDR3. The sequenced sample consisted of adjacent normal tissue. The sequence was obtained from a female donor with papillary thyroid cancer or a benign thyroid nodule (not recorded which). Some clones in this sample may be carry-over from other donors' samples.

The CDR3 reads CASSFSGDTEAFF. The CDR3 nucleotides are TGTGCCAGCAGCTTTTCGGGGGACACTGAAGCTTTCTTT. The V and J genes are TRBV7-2 and TRBJ1-1, with a possible D match to TRBD1 (5 bases). In germline, CDR1 is SGHTA, CDR2 FQGNSA. This CDR3 is 13 amino acids long. Trimming shortened V by 3 bases and J by 3 bases, and 8 bases separated the two germline ends.